This paragraph covers one TCR beta chain sequence. The sample belongs to a study of blood T cell repertoires in COVID-19. Overall study context: Both acute and convalescent COVID-19 samples were obtained from the United States, Italy and Spain. PBMCs, B-cell-depleted T cells, or T cells provided the cDNA or gDNA that made up the material.

Sequenced by immunoSEQ multiplex PCR; TCRdb stores in-frame clones only, minus some. Of about 48,000 clones listed, approximately 80% are singletons. The germline V gene encodes CDR1 MDHEN and CDR2 SYDVKM. This CDR3 is 14 amino acids long. Deletions cut 10 bases from V and 2 bases from J, with 18 bases between. The chain has TRBV28 and TRBJ2-7; D not resolved. This TCR was recovered from a man between 65 and 85 years old with acute or convalescent COVID-19. Sequencing was carried out using peripheral blood. DNA of the CDR3: TGTGCCACCACTCCCCCCGGGTCTCCCTACGAGCAGTACTTC. Residues: CATTPPGSPYEQYF.